These 21 T cell receptor beta chains were all obtained from the same sample, sequenced in a study of a mutant IDH1 vaccine in newly diagnosed glioma. Clones were read by immunoSEQ multiplex PCR, and TCRdb kept only the in-frame ones, dropping some. The sample lists 95,000 to 100,000 clones; around 90% were seen once. Time point here: baseline, week 1 (first vaccination visit). Indicated treatment: pre-vaccination baseline after standard-of-care therapy. Sequences were derived from PBMCs, sampled from a glioma patient treated with radiotherapy, temozolomide or both. The source of these receptors is a woman between 45 and 65 years old with glioma.

V is TRBV9 and J is TRBJ2-1, with D possibly matching TRBD2 (5 bases). The CDR3 extends over 16 amino acids. The germline V gene has CDR1 SGDLS and CDR2 YYNGEE. The V and J ends lost 4 bases and 0 bases respectively, with 14 bases between them. The chain's CDR3 is CASSLRLGSSYNEQFF. The CDR3 DNA follows: TGTGCCAGCAGCTTAAGACTGGGGAGCTCCTACAATGAGCAGTTCTTC.

This sequence joins TRBV9 and TRBJ2-1; possible D gene TRBD1, 5 bases. The CDR3 runs to 14 residues. Trimming removed 0 bases at V and 6 bases at J, with 10 bases between. CDR1 SGDLS and CDR2 YYNGEE come from the germline V gene. The CDR3 coding sequence is TGTGCCAGCAGCGTAGTGGGGCTGGGCAATGAGCAGTTCTTC. The encoded protein is CASSVVGLGNEQFF. The full variable domain, completed using reference TRBV9 and TRBJ2-1, is DSGVTQTPKHLITATGQRVTLRCSPRSGDLSVYWYQQSLDQGLQFLIQYYNGEERAKGNILERFSAQQFPDLHSELNLSSLELGDSALYFCASSVVGLGNEQFFGPGTRLTVL.

The chain has TRBV11-2 and TRBJ2-7, with D perhaps being TRBD1 or TRBD2 (6 bases each). Germline CDR1 reads SGHAT; CDR2 reads FQNNGV. With 5 bases removed from V and 7 bases from J, the gap between germline ends came to 18 bases. The CDR3 has 14 amino acids. CDR3 nucleotide sequence: TGTGCCAGCAGCCCTCGATCGGGGGCGTGGGAGCAGTACTTC. Residues: CASSPRSGAWEQYF.

The CDR3 bases are TGTGCCAGCAGCCAAGGAGGCCTGGCTAGCGGGAAAGAGACCCAGTACTTC. As protein: CASSQGGLASGKETQYF. This chain uses TRBV11-2 with TRBJ2-5; 9 bases match TRBD2. The CDR3 runs to 17 residues. Trimming cost V 5 bases and J 3 bases; bases outside gene matches: 13. The germline gives CDR1 SGHAT, CDR2 FQNNGV.

This clone was recorded only once. V usage is TRBV6-5 and J usage is TRBJ2-1; a possible D gene is TRBD2 (6 bases). The CDR3 loop spans 16 amino acids. Germline V lookup: CDR1 MNHEY, CDR2 SVGAGI. V lost 3 bases and J lost 0, with 12 bases in between. CDR3 loop: CASSYGGRGSYNEQFF. DNA of the CDR3: TGTGCCAGCAGTTATGGGGGGAGAGGCTCCTACAATGAGCAGTTCTTC.

The CDR3 loop is CASSPHRVPLEQYF. As DNA, the CDR3 is TGTGCCAGCAGCCCCCACAGGGTGCCCCTCGAGCAGTACTTC. This chain links TRBV7-1 with TRBJ2-7; D perhaps matches TRBD1 (6 bases). TRBV7-1 is annotated as an ORF whose role is uncertain. This CDR3 region has 14 residues. Trimming took off 5 bases at V and 6 bases at J, with 17 bases between the two ends.

The V call is TRBV7-6, the J call TRBJ2-7, with D possibly called TRBD1 or TRBD2 (5 bases each). CDR1 SGHVS and CDR2 FNYEAQ come from the germline V gene. The CDR3 covers 13 residues. V was trimmed by 5 bases and J by 0 bases, leaving 8 bases between them. CDR3 sequence reads: CASSPGTSYEQYF. CDR3 nucleotide sequence: TGTGCCAGCAGCCCCGGGACCTCCTACGAGCAGTACTTC. Supplemented by reference TRBV7-6 and TRBJ2-7, the full variable domain reads GAGVSQSPRYKVTKRGQDVALRCDPISGHVSLYWYRQALGQGPEFLTYFNYEAQQDKSGLPNDRFSAERPEGSISTLTIQRTEQRDSAMYRCASSPGTSYEQYFGPGTRLTVT.

V and J are TRBV27 and TRBJ1-1; perhaps TRBD1 as D (5 bases). The CDR3 covers 16 residues. The germline CDR1 and CDR2 sequences are MNHEY and SMNVEV (reference sequence). V was shortened by 6 bases and J by 0 bases, with 17 bases between the two germline ends. The CDR3 is CASRRDGKPMNTEAFF. The CDR3 region has the DNA TGTGCCAGCAGGAGGGACGGCAAACCTATGAACACTGAAGCTTTCTTT.

The chain has TRBV5-4 and TRBJ1-1; no definite D call. The V gene's germline CDR1 is SGHNT and CDR2 YYREEE (reference sequence). V shed 5 bases and J shed 0 bases, with 8 bases lying between them. The CDR3 extends over 13 amino acids. The CDR3 nucleotides are TGTGCCAGCAGAGCTGTGCTGAACACTGAAGCTTTCTTT. This sequence encodes CASRAVLNTEAFF.

The chain has TRBV2 and TRBJ1-1, with D possibly being TRBD1 (6 bases). Germline V gene lookup returns CDR1 SNHLY and CDR2 FYNNEI. The CDR3 extends over 14 amino acids. With 2 bases removed from V and 4 bases from J, the gap between germline ends came to 11 bases. This CDR3 is CASSERGRFTEAFF. The CDR3 region has the DNA TGTGCCAGCAGTGAAAGGGGGAGGTTCACTGAAGCTTTCTTT. The entire variable domain, with the rest obtained from reference TRBV2 and TRBJ1-1, is as follows: EPEVTQTPSHQVTQMGQEVILRCVPISNHLYFYWYRQILGQKVEFLVSFYNNEISEKSEIFDDQFSVERPDGSNFTLKIRSTKLEDSAMYFCASSERGRFTEAFFGQGTRLTVV.

The gene calls are TRBV21-1 and TRBJ2-7; TRBD1 is the table's D call, not checked against the DNA. TRBV21-1 is a pseudogene. The CDR3 runs 14 residues. CDR3 protein: CASSLPGPWNEQYF. In DNA, the CDR3 is TGTGCCAGCTCCCTTCCAGGGCCCTGGAACGAGCAGTACTTC.

The V gene is TRBV6-6, the J gene TRBJ2-7; D is perhaps TRBD2 (5 bases). Germline V gives CDR1 MNHNY, CDR2 SVGAGI (reference sequence). Between the trimmed V and J ends, which lost 7 bases and 3 bases, there was a span of 10 bases. CDR3 size: 12 residues. In DNA, the CDR3 is TGTGCCAGCACTTCCGAGGGCTACGAGCAGTACTTC. Residues: CASTSEGYEQYF.

The chain is built from TRBV7-9 and TRBJ1-4; the D is unclear. CDR3 length: 15 residues. V was trimmed by 2 bases and J by 0 bases, leaving 7 bases between them. CDR1 and CDR2 (germline): SEHNR, FQNEAQ (reference sequence). The CDR3: CASSLWRATNEKLFF. The DNA for the CDR3 is TGTGCCAGCAGCTTATGGAGGGCAACTAATGAAAAACTGTTTTTT.

J is TRBJ1-1 and V is TRBV4-2, with no clear D. V lost 3 bases, J lost 7 bases, and 12 bases lay in between. The germline V gene encodes CDR1 LGHNA and CDR2 YNFKEQ. CDR3 size: 13 residues. CDR3: CASSHSRSSEAFF. DNA for the CDR3: TGTGCCAGCAGCCACTCTCGTTCTAGTGAAGCTTTCTTT.

V usage is TRBV5-1 and J usage is TRBJ2-5; perhaps TRBD2 as D (6 bases). Germline V CDR1 and CDR2: SGHRS, YFSETQ. The CDR3 is 16 amino acids. Trimming pared 4 bases from V and 4 bases from J, leaving 20 bases between. CDR3 DNA: TGCGCCAGCAGCCCGGATTTGGGAGGCAGTCGAGAGACCCAGTACTTC. This codes for CASSPDLGGSRETQYF.

In regard to this clone: The identical CDR3 is also encoded by other nucleotide sequences in the sample. The rearrangement links TRBV7-8 to TRBJ2-7; TRBD1 is a possible D gene (6 bases). Germline V gene lookup returns CDR1 SGHVS and CDR2 FQNEAQ. The CDR3 has 15 residues. The V gene lost 0 bases and the J gene lost 5 bases, with 14 bases spanning the gap. The CDR3 bases are TGTGCCAGCAGCTTAGCTCTCACAGGGTCGGACGAGCAGTACTTC. This sequence encodes CASSLALTGSDEQYF.

The chain recombines TRBV9 with TRBJ2-7, with D unclear. The CDR3 loop spans 13 amino acids. The germline V gene has CDR1 SGDLS and CDR2 YYNGEE. Deletions cut 0 bases from V and 5 bases from J, with 9 bases between. Here the CDR3 reads CASSVGRANEQYF. The CDR3 nucleotides read TGTGCCAGCAGCGTAGGTCGGGCGAACGAGCAGTACTTC.

The genes are TRBV7-6 and TRBJ2-7; the D is unclear. Germline V gene sequence: CDR1 SGHVS, CDR2 FNYEAQ. V was pared by 2 bases and J by 5 bases, with 7 bases between. The CDR3 sequence is 12 residues long. As DNA, the CDR3 is TGTGCCAGCAGCTTATCGGCGAACGAGCAGTACTTC. Protein product: CASSLSANEQYF.

The chain couples TRBV2 to TRBJ1-6; the match to TRBD1 covers 7 bases. J gave up 9 bases and V 6 bases, and 8 bases lay outside the gene matches. CDR3 length: 14 residues. Germline V gene lookup returns CDR1 SNHLY and CDR2 FYNNEI. The DNA for the CDR3 is TGTGCCAGCAGCCCGAGGGGGCTAGGTTCACCCCTCCACTTT. This translates into CASSPRGLGSPLHF. The full variable domain, completed using reference TRBV2 and TRBJ1-6, is EPEVTQTPSHQVTQMGQEVILRCVPISNHLYFYWYRQILGQKVEFLVSFYNNEISEKSEIFDDQFSVERPDGSNFTLKIRSTKLEDSAMYFCASSPRGLGSPLHFGNGTRLTVT.

The chain joins TRBV18 to TRBJ1-1, with D hard to call. V lost 2 bases and J 5 bases, leaving 12 bases between the germline ends. Germline CDR1 and CDR2: KGHSH and LQKENI. The length of the CDR3 is 14 residues. As DNA, the CDR3 is TGTGCCAGCTCACCAACAACCACGGGGACTGAAGCTTTCTTT. Protein sequence: CASSPTTTGTEAFF.

V gene TRBV18 combines with J gene TRBJ2-7; D is perhaps TRBD2 (6 bases). Germline assignment: CDR1 KGHSH and CDR2 LQKENI. V lost 6 bases and J lost 6, with 12 bases in between. The CDR3 is made up of 12 amino acids. CDR3 DNA: TGTGCCAGCTCCCTGACTAGTTTCGAGCAGTACTTC. Translation: CASSLTSFEQYF.